The entry below describes one T cell receptor beta chain. Its antigen is unidentified. CD4+CD45RO+CD25- cells were isolated as memory CD4+ T cells. TCRdb re-derived calls from the 5' RACE reads in MiXCR, one entry per CDR3 protein. Here the sample spans tens of thousands of distinct CDR3 sequences, 28% being singletons. Overall study results and limits: Greatest tumor Treg TCR overlap was with tumor naive CD4+ cells. Tumor memory CD4+ T cell TCR gene usage was found to cluster with blood and lymph node memory CD4+ cells and with lymph node naive CD4+ cells.

In germline, CDR1 is DFQATT, CDR2 SNEGSKA (reference sequence). The CDR3 loop spans 15 amino acids. Trimming took 1 base from V and 5 from J, leaving 17 bases between them. This clonotype was sampled from a female donor with breast cancer. The chain carries TRBV20-1 and TRBJ1-2; the D gene is possibly TRBD1 (5 bases). The sample comprised tumor-infiltrating memory CD4+ T cells sorted from the breast tumor. Specified subset: memory CD4+ T cells, CD4+CD45RO+CD25-. As DNA, the CDR3 is TGCAGTGCTAGAGGGGGACTGCAGACGAGGTATGGCTACACCTTC. Protein product: CSARGGLQTRYGYTF.